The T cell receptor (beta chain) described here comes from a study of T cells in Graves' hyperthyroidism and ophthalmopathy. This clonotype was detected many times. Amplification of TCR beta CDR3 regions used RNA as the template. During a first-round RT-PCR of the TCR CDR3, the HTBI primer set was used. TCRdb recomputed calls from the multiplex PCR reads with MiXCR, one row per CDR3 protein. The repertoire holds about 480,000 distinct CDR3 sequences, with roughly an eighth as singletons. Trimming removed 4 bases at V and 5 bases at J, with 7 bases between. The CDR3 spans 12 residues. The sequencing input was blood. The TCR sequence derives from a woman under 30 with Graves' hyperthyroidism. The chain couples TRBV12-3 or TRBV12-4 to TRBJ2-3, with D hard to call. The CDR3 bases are TGTGCCAGCAGTTGGAGCTTAGATACGCAGTATTTT. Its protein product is CASSWSLDTQYF.